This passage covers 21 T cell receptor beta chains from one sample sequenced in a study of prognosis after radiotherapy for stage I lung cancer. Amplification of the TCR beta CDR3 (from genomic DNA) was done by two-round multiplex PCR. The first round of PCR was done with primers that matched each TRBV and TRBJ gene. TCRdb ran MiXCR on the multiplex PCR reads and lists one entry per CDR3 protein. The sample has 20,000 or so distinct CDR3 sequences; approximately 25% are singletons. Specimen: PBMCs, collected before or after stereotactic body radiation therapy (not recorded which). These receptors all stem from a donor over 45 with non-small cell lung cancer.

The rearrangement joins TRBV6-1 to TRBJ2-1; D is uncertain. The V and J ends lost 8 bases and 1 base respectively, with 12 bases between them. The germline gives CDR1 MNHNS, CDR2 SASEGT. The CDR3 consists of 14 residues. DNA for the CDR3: TGTGCCAGCCGCTACAGTGGATCCTACAATGAGCAGTTCTTC. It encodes CASRYSGSYNEQFF.

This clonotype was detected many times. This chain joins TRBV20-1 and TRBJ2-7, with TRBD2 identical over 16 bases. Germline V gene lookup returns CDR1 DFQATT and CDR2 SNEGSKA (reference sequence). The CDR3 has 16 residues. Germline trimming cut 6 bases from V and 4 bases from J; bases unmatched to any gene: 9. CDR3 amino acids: CSAGTSGRAGFYEQYF. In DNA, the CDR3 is TGCAGTGCCGGGACTAGCGGGAGGGCCGGGTTTTACGAGCAGTACTTC.

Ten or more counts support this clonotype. CDR3 sequence: CASSSRTGTRSGANVLTF. DNA of the CDR3: TGTGCCAGCAGTTCGAGGACAGGAACCCGCTCTGGGGCCAACGTCCTGACTTTC. The chain has TRBV7-9 and TRBJ2-6, with 7 positions matching TRBD1. With 6 bases clipped from V and 0 bases from J, the junction kept 11 bases outside the gene matches. CDR1 is SEHNR and CDR2 is FQNEAQ in the germline V gene (reference sequence). The length of the CDR3 is 18 residues.

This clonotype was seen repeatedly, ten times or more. Here the CDR3 reads CASSLQGGGYEQYF. CDR3 nucleotide sequence: TGTGCCAGCAGCTTACAGGGCGGAGGATACGAGCAGTACTTC. J is TRBJ2-7 and V is TRBV7-8; the D call may be TRBD1 or TRBD2 (5 bases each). The CDR3 extends over 14 amino acids. CDR1 SGHVS and CDR2 FQNEAQ come from the germline V gene. Between the trimmed V and J ends, which lost 2 bases and 4 bases, there was a span of 12 bases.

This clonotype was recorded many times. Written as DNA, the CDR3 is TGTGCCAGCAGCTTAGATACTGGGCTCGAGCAGTACTTC. Protein: CASSLDTGLEQYF. The rearrangement links TRBV11-2 to TRBJ2-7; no reliable D call. The germline CDR1 and CDR2 sequences are SGHAT and FQNNGV. The CDR3 consists of 13 residues. Deletions cut 0 bases from V and 6 bases from J, with 9 bases between.

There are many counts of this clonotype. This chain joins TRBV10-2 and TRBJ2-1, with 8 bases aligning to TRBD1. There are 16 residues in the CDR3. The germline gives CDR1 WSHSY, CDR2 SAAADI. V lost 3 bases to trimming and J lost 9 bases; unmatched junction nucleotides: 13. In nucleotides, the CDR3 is TGCGCCAGCAGTGACCCTCCGGACAGGGACGGAGGTGAGCAGTTCTTC. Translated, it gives CASSDPPDRDGGEQFF.

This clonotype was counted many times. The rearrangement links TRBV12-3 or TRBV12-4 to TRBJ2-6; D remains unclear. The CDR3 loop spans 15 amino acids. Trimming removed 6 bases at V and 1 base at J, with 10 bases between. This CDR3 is CASRGTDSGANVLTF. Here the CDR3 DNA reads TGTGCCAGCAGAGGTACAGATTCTGGGGCCAACGTCCTGACTTTC.

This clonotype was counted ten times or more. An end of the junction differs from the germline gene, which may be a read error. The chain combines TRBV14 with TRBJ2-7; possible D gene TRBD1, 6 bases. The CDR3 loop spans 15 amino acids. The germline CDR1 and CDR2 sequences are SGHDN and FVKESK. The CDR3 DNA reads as TGTGCCAGCAGCCAAGTGATGGGGGCCTCCGACGAGCAGTACTTC. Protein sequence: CASSQVMGASDEQYF.

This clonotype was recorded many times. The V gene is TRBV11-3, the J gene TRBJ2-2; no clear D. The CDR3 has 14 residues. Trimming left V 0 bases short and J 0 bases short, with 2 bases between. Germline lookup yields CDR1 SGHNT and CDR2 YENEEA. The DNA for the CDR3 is TGTGCCAGCAGCTTAGACTCGAACACCGGGGAGCTGTTTTTT. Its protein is CASSLDSNTGELFF.

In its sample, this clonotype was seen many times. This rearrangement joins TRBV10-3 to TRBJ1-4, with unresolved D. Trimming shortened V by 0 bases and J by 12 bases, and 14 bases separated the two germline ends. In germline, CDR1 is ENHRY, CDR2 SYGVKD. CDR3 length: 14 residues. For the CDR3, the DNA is TGTGCCATCAGTGAGTCTGGGAGGGTCGAGGAACTGTTTTTT. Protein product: CAISESGRVEELFF.

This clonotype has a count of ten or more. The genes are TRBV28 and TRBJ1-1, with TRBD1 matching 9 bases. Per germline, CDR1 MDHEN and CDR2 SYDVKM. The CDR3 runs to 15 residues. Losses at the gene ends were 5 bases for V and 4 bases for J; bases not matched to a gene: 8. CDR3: CASSPRDRVSTEAFF. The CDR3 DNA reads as TGTGCCAGCAGTCCCCGGGACAGGGTAAGCACTGAAGCTTTCTTT.

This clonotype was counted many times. CDR3 coding DNA: TGTGCCAGCAGTTCCTCCCGGATCTCCTACAATGAGCAGTTCTTC. Translation: CASSSSRISYNEQFF. The rearrangement joins TRBV28 to TRBJ2-1, with D unclear. The CDR3 totals 15 residues. V shed 4 bases and J shed 0 bases, with 10 bases lying between them. From germline, CDR1 is MDHEN and CDR2 SYDVKM.

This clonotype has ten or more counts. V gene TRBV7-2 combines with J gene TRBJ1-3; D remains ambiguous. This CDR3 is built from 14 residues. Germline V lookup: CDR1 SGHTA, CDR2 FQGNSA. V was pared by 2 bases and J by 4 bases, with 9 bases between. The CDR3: CASSLTGYGNTIYF. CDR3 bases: TGTGCCAGCAGCTTAACGGGGTACGGAAACACCATATATTTT.

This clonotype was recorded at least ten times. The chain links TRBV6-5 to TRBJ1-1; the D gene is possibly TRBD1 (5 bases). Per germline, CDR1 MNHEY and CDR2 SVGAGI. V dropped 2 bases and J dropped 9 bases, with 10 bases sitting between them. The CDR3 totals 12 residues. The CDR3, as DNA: TGTGCCAGCAGTTACCAGACAGATCAAGCTTTCTTT. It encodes CASSYQTDQAFF.

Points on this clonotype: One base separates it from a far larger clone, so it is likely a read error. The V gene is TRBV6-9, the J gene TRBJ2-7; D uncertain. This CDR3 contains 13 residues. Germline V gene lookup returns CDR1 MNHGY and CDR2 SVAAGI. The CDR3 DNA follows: TGTGCCAGCAGTTACACCGGGTTCCACGAGCAGTGCTTC. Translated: CASSYTGFHEQCF.

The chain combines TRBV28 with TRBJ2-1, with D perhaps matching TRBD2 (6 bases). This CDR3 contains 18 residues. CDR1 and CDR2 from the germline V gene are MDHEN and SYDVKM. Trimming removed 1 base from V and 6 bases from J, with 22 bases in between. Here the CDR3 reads CASSLSRGIGSFGNEQFF. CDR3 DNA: TGTGCCAGCAGTTTATCACGAGGAATCGGGAGTTTTGGCAATGAGCAGTTCTTC.

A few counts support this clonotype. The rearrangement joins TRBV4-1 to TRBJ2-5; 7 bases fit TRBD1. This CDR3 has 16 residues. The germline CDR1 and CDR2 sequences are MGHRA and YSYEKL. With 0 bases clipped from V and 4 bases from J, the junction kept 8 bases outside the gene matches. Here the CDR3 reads CASSQDARGSVETQYF. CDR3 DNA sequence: TGCGCCAGCAGCCAAGATGCCAGGGGGTCAGTAGAGACCCAGTACTTC.

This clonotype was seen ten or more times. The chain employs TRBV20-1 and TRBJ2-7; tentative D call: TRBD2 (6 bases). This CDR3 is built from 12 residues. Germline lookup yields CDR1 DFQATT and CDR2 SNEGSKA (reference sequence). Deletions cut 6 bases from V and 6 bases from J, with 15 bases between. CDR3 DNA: TGCAGTGCGCCCCACCGGAGGGGCGAGCAGTACTTC. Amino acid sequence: CSAPHRRGEQYF.

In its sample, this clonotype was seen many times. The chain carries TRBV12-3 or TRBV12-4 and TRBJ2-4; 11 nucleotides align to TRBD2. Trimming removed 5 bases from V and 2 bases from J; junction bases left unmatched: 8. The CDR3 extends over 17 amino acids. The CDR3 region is CASSPLIAGGTKNIQYF. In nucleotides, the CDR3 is TGTGCCAGCAGTCCACTCATAGCGGGAGGGACCAAAAACATTCAGTACTTC.

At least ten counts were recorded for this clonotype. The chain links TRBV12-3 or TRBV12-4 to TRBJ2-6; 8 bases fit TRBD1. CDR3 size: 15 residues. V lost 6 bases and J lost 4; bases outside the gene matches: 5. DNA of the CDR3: TGTGCCAGCAGAGGCCGGGACAGGGGGGCCAACGTCCTGACTTTC. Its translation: CASRGRDRGANVLTF.

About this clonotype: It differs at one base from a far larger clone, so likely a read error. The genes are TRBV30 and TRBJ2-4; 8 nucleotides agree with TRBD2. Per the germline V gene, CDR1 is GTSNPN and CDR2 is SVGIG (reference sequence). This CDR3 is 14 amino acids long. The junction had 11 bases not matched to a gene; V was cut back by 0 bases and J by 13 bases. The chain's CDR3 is CAWSVGTSSYGQYF. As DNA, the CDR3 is TGTGCCTGGAGTGTGGGGACTAGTTCCTACGGGCAGTACTTC.